Ten or more counts support the clone carrying this T cell receptor beta chain. Per the germline V gene, CDR1 is SGHVS and CDR2 is FQNEAQ. V dropped 5 bases and J dropped 1 base, with 18 bases sitting between them. CDR3 length: 16 residues. The sample originates from a study of T cells in Graves' hyperthyroidism and ophthalmopathy. Diagnosis rested on symptoms, serum thyroxine and TRAb, thyroid ultrasound, and orbital computed tomography. The source material, RNA transcripts, was used to amplify TCR beta CDR3 regions. A set of HTBI primers served as the primers for a first-round RT-PCR of the TCR CDR3. TCRdb processed the multiplex PCR reads anew with MiXCR; each CDR3 protein has one entry. The data hold 650,000 to 750,000 distinct CDR3 sequences, with approximately 15% observed a single time.

This receptor was identified in a woman younger than 30 with Graves' hyperthyroidism. The sequencing input was blood. The chain uses TRBV7-8 and TRBJ2-7; weak D call: TRBD2 (6 bases). CDR3 amino acids: CASSRLQREASYEQYF. The CDR3 DNA reads as TGTGCCAGCAGCCGACTCCAGAGGGAGGCATCCTACGAGCAGTACTTC. Based on the CDR3 plus reference TRBV7-8 and TRBJ2-7, the full variable domain is GAGVSQSPRYKVAKRGQDVALRCDPISGHVSLFWYQQALGQGPEFLTYFQNEAQLDKSGLPSDRFFAERPEGSVSTLKIQRTQQEDSAVYLCASSRLQREASYEQYFGPGTRLTVT.